A single sample is the source of the 29 T cell receptor beta chains below, sequenced in a study of T cells in Graves' hyperthyroidism and ophthalmopathy. Amplification yielded TCR beta CDR3 regions, with RNA transcripts as the source. The study used the HTBI primer set for a first-round RT-PCR of the TCR CDR3. TCRdb re-called the multiplex PCR reads through MiXCR, storing one row per CDR3 protein. The profile shows 500,000 to 600,000 distinct CDR3 sequences, around 17% of them singletons. Sequenced input: blood. These TCRs come from a woman aged 18-35 years with Graves' hyperthyroidism.

This clonotype was detected many times. The chain recombines TRBV6-2 or TRBV6-3 with TRBJ1-2; D call uncertain. The germline V and J ends were trimmed by 2 bases and 2 bases, with 9 bases remaining between them. Germline V gene sequence: CDR1 MNHEY, CDR2 SVGEGT. The CDR3 runs to 14 residues. In DNA, the CDR3 is TGTGCCAGCAGTTACGACAACCTGAACTATGGCTACACCTTC. Amino acids: CASSYDNLNYGYTF.

This clonotype has just a few counts. The J gene is TRBJ1-6, the V gene TRBV9; TRBD1 matches 8 bases. Germline V gene data show CDR1 as SGDLS and CDR2 as YYNGEE. This CDR3 has 14 residues. J gave up 12 bases and V 3 bases, and 8 bases lay outside the gene matches. This CDR3 is CASSGRDRSVPLHF. As DNA, the CDR3 is TGTGCCAGCAGCGGCCGGGACAGGTCTGTACCCCTCCACTTT.

This clonotype was picked up many times. V usage is TRBV12-3 or TRBV12-4 and J usage is TRBJ2-3; D is unclear. The CDR3 spans 14 residues. Trimming removed 3 bases from V and 3 bases from J, with 10 bases in between. The CDR3 spells CASSLPPGTDTQYF. Written as DNA, the CDR3 is TGTGCCAGCAGTTTGCCCCCAGGTACAGATACGCAGTATTTT.

This clonotype was detected ten times or more. The chain links TRBV2 to TRBJ2-7; the D call may be TRBD1 or TRBD2 (6 bases each). Germline V gene lookup returns CDR1 SNHLY and CDR2 FYNNEI. Trimming stripped 6 bases from V and 4 bases from J, with 22 bases between. The CDR3 length is 16 residues. CDR3 in amino acids: CASSHVGGQRAYEQYF. The DNA for the CDR3 is TGTGCCAGCAGCCACGTAGGGGGTCAGCGGGCTTACGAGCAGTACTTC.

The chain combines TRBV20-1 with TRBJ2-7, with D possibly matching TRBD1 (5 bases). V was cut by 0 bases and J by 6 bases, with 18 bases left in between. Germline V gene data show CDR1 as DFQATT and CDR2 as SNEGSKA (reference sequence). CDR3 length: 15 residues. The CDR3 sequence is CSARDLQVPQGEQYF. CDR3 DNA sequence: TGCAGTGCTAGAGATCTACAGGTCCCCCAGGGCGAGCAGTACTTC.

This chain joins TRBV12-3 or TRBV12-4 and TRBJ2-7; D might be TRBD2 (6 bases). The DNA end is a closer match to TRBJ2-1, so the J assignment may be wrong. This CDR3 has 14 residues. The CDR3 coding sequence is TGTGCCAGCAGTTTACAGGCTAGCGCCTACGAGCAGTTCTTC. Its translation is CASSLQASAYEQFF.

In DNA, the CDR3 is TGTGCCAGCAGCTTGGTGAACAGGGACAGCATCTACAATGAGCAGTTCTTC. Residues: CASSLVNRDSIYNEQFF. The chain combines TRBV14 with TRBJ2-1; 7 bases are shared with TRBD1. Trimming cost V 5 bases and J 3 bases; bases outside gene matches: 13. The V gene's germline CDR1 is SGHDN and CDR2 FVKESK. The CDR3 totals 17 residues.

At least ten counts were recorded for this clonotype. The V and J genes are TRBV11-2 and TRBJ2-5; D not certain. The CDR3 is made up of 15 amino acids. Trimming shortened V by 2 bases and J by 4 bases, and 14 bases separated the two germline ends. CDR1 SGHAT and CDR2 FQNNGV come from the germline V gene. CDR3 nucleotide sequence: TGTGCCAGCAGCTTAAAGGGAAAACTTTCAGAGACCCAGTACTTC. This sequence encodes CASSLKGKLSETQYF.

This clonotype has ten or more counts. The chain is built from TRBV11-2 and TRBJ2-7; tentative D call: TRBD1 (6 bases). This CDR3 contains 14 residues. The germline V gene encodes CDR1 SGHAT and CDR2 FQNNGV. Trimming removed 5 bases from V and 2 bases from J, with 13 bases in between. In nucleotides, the CDR3 is TGTGCCAGCAGCCCCGGACAGTTTACCTACGAGCAGTACTTC. As protein: CASSPGQFTYEQYF.

The chain is built from TRBV20-1 and TRBJ2-2; TRBD2 matches at 7 bases. V gave up 0 bases and J gave up 1 base; unmatched junction bases: 8. The CDR3 length is 17 residues. CDR1 and CDR2 (germline): DFQATT, SNEGSKA (reference sequence). CDR3 amino acids: CSARDTGGGVNTGELFF. For the CDR3, the DNA is TGCAGTGCTAGAGATACGGGGGGAGGCGTGAACACCGGGGAGCTGTTTTTT.

There are many counts of this clonotype. The chain uses TRBV20-1 and TRBJ2-7; 11 bases map to TRBD1. Germline trimming cut 6 bases from V and 3 bases from J; bases unmatched to any gene: 7. The V gene's germline CDR1 is DFQATT and CDR2 SNEGSKA (reference sequence). The length of the CDR3 is 14 residues. DNA of the CDR3: TGCAGTGCGAACCGGGACAGGGGGTTCTACGAGCAGTACTTC. It translates to CSANRDRGFYEQYF.

This clonotype was seen many times. The chain carries TRBV4-2 and TRBJ2-7; 9 bases line up with TRBD1. Germline CDR1 is LGHNA and CDR2 is YNFKEQ. V dropped 4 bases and J dropped 5; count of bases not matched to a gene: 6. This CDR3 is built from 14 residues. This CDR3 reads CASSRGGTGNEQYF. The CDR3 DNA is TGTGCCAGCAGCCGGGGGGGGACAGGGAACGAGCAGTACTTC.

This CDR3 is CASSTGTGDYGYTF. The CDR3 DNA sequence: TGTGCCAGTAGTACCGGGACAGGGGACTATGGCTACACCTTC. This chain connects TRBV19 to TRBJ1-2; TRBD1 matches 10 bases. This CDR3 comprises 14 residues. From germline, CDR1 is LNHDA and CDR2 SQIVND (reference sequence). Trimming cost V 4 bases and J 3 bases; bases outside gene matches: 2.

The V gene is TRBV7-2, the J gene TRBJ2-7; 9 bases are a match to TRBD1. J was trimmed by 5 bases and V by 3 bases; bases with no gene match: 5. The CDR3 is 14 residues long. CDR1 and CDR2 from the germline V gene are SGHTA and FQGNSA. The chain's CDR3 is CASSFGQGSHEQYF. In nucleotides, the CDR3 is TGTGCCAGCAGCTTTGGACAGGGGAGCCACGAGCAGTACTTC.

Only a few counts were recorded for this clonotype. The chain joins TRBV6-1 to TRBJ2-7; TRBD2 matches 8 bases. The CDR3 spans 16 residues. The V and J ends lost 6 bases and 3 bases, in that order; junction bases with no gene match: 13. In germline, CDR1 is MNHNS, CDR2 SASEGT. The CDR3: CASSPDPGGRFYEQYF. In DNA form, the CDR3 reads TGTGCCAGCAGCCCCGACCCAGGCGGGAGGTTCTACGAGCAGTACTTC.

This sequence joins TRBV29-1 and TRBJ1-4; D remains ambiguous. Per the germline V gene, CDR1 is SQVTM and CDR2 is ANQGSEA. The CDR3 is made up of 12 amino acids. Trimming stripped 4 bases from V and 5 bases from J, with 8 bases between. In nucleotides, the CDR3 is TGCAGCGTTGGCCAATGGAATGAAAAACTGTTTTTT. It translates to CSVGQWNEKLFF.

This rearrangement joins TRBV20-1 to TRBJ2-7; 9 bases fit TRBD2. This CDR3 is 15 amino acids long. Germline CDR1 DFQATT, CDR2 SNEGSKA (reference sequence). The V and J ends lost 0 bases and 4 bases, in that order; junction bases with no gene match: 7. CDR3 DNA: TGCAGTGCTAGAGATCGGGCGGGGGGGCAATACGAGCAGTACTTC. Its translation is CSARDRAGGQYEQYF.

The chain joins TRBV28 to TRBJ2-1; 7 positions agree with TRBD1. CDR1 is MDHEN and CDR2 is SYDVKM in the germline V gene. The V gene end was trimmed by 7 bases and the J gene end by 3 bases; junction bases not matched to a gene: 6. The CDR3 loop spans 14 amino acids. The CDR3 here is CASTSQGVYNEQFF. The CDR3 nucleotides read TGTGCCAGCACTTCCCAGGGGGTCTACAATGAGCAGTTCTTC.

This clonotype was observed a handful of times. The V gene is TRBV20-1, the J gene TRBJ2-7, with 8 bases that match TRBD1. V shed 3 bases and J 5 bases; nucleotides not matched to a gene: 6. Germline lookup yields CDR1 DFQATT and CDR2 SNEGSKA (reference sequence). The CDR3 spans 13 residues. CDR3 sequence: CSASQGATHEQYF. CDR3 DNA: TGCAGTGCTAGTCAGGGGGCGACCCACGAGCAGTACTTC.

J is TRBJ2-2 and V is TRBV20-1; D gene unclear. Germline values: CDR1 DFQATT, CDR2 SNEGSKA (reference sequence). Trimming removed 0 bases from V and 4 bases from J, with 6 bases in between. The CDR3 sequence is 13 residues long. CDR3: CSARDLGTGELFF. The CDR3 nucleotides are TGCAGTGCTAGAGATCTGGGCACCGGGGAGCTGTTTTTT.

The V gene is TRBV24-1, the J gene TRBJ2-2, with D perhaps assigned TRBD1 or TRBD2 (6 bases each). Germline CDR1 reads KGHDR; CDR2 reads SFDVKD. The CDR3 runs 16 residues. The V end lost 4 bases, the J end lost 2 bases, and 13 bases lay between the germline ends. In nucleotides, the CDR3 is TGTGCCACCAGTGAGCCACAGGGACTCAACACCGGGGAGCTGTTTTTT. Its translation: CATSEPQGLNTGELFF.

This clonotype was counted only a few times. This rearrangement joins TRBV5-1 to TRBJ1-2; D not resolved. This CDR3 comprises 16 residues. Between the trimmed V and J ends, which lost 4 bases and 1 base, there was a span of 17 bases. In germline, CDR1 is SGHRS, CDR2 YFSETQ. The CDR3 spells CASSEDGRPNNYGYTF. The CDR3 region has the DNA TGCGCCAGCAGCGAGGACGGACGACCTAATAACTATGGCTACACCTTC.

This clonotype has more than one count but fewer than ten. This chain uses TRBV5-1 with TRBJ1-6; 10 bases agree with TRBD1. The CDR3 consists of 17 residues. The ends lost 2 bases at V and 7 bases at J; junction bases unmatched: 9. Germline CDR1 reads SGHRS; CDR2 reads YFSETQ. The CDR3 spells CASSFTPDRGLNSPLHF. The DNA for the CDR3 is TGCGCCAGCAGCTTTACACCCGACAGGGGGCTCAATTCACCCCTCCACTTT.

Comment on this clonotype: This may be a read error: a much more frequent sequence differs by one nucleotide. V is TRBV13 and J is TRBJ2-7; no clear D gene. Germline CDR1 reads PRHDT; CDR2 reads FYEKMQ (reference sequence). This CDR3 is built from 11 residues. The DNA for the CDR3 is TGTGCCAGCAGCACCAACTACGAGCCGTACTTC. This translates into CASSTNYEPYF.

This chain links TRBV20-1 with TRBJ2-3; 8 bases fit TRBD2. This CDR3 spans 13 amino acids. Germline-derived CDR1 and CDR2 are DFQATT and SNEGSKA (reference sequence). In DNA, the CDR3 is TGCATCAGTGAACTAGCGGAAACAGATACGCAGTATTTT. Amino acid sequence: CISELAETDTQYF.

At least ten counts were recorded for this clonotype. This chain connects TRBV28 to TRBJ2-4, with TRBD1 as a possible D gene (6 bases). There are 16 residues in the CDR3. Trimming cost V 4 bases and J 0 bases, with 13 bases left between them. The germline V gene encodes CDR1 MDHEN and CDR2 SYDVKM. The CDR3 DNA follows: TGTGCCAGCAGTTCCAGGGGTTGGCTAGCCAAAAACATTCAGTACTTC. This gives the protein CASSSRGWLAKNIQYF. The full variable domain, its missing parts supplied by reference TRBV28 and TRBJ2-4, is DVKVTQSSRYLVKRTGEKVFLECVQDMDHENMFWYRQDPGLGLRLIYFSYDVKMKEKGDIPEGYSVSREKKERFSLILESASTNQTSMYLCASSSRGWLAKNIQYFGAGTRLSVL.

Many counts were recorded for this clonotype. The J gene is TRBJ1-1, the V gene TRBV15; D may be TRBD1 (5 bases). This CDR3 region has 14 residues. Germline values: CDR1 LNHNV, CDR2 YYDKDF (reference sequence). The V gene lost 1 base and the J gene lost 4 bases, with 10 bases spanning the gap. The CDR3 reads CATSRAAGLTEAFF. In DNA, the CDR3 is TGTGCCACCAGCAGAGCGGCAGGGCTCACTGAAGCTTTCTTT.

The chain joins TRBV5-1 to TRBJ1-6, with D possibly matching TRBD1 (6 bases). V was cut by 4 bases and J by 7 bases, with 21 bases left in between. The V gene's germline CDR1 is SGHRS and CDR2 YFSETQ. The CDR3 runs 17 residues. The CDR3 here is CASSPQGQPTVNSPLHF. The CDR3 coding sequence is TGCGCCAGCAGCCCTCAAGGACAGCCGACGGTAAATTCACCCCTCCACTTT.

This clonotype came up a few times. The CDR3 reads CASSEGQGPQHF. In DNA form, the CDR3 reads TGTGCCAGCAGTGAGGGACAGGGGCCCCAGCATTTT. V usage is TRBV12-3 or TRBV12-4 and J usage is TRBJ1-5, with 9 bases matching TRBD1. V lost 5 bases to trimming and J lost 9 bases; unmatched junction nucleotides: 2. The CDR3 has 12 amino acids.